These 9 T cell receptor beta chains came from one sample sequenced in a study of shared T cell receptors in the human thymus. TCRdb keeps only in-frame clones here, not all; method: immunoSEQ multiplex PCR. This sample has 720,000 or so clones, with approximately 83% found just once. The data were also submitted as part of a second study, on human thymus T cells.

The sequenced material came from thymocytes. All receptors derive from a girl in the first two years of life with a congenital heart defect.

The rearrangement links TRBV19 to TRBJ1-2, with D perhaps matching TRBD1 (5 bases). In germline, CDR1 is LNHDA, CDR2 SQIVND (reference sequence). V shed 6 bases and J shed 2 bases, with 16 bases lying between them. CDR3 length: 15 amino acids. DNA for the CDR3: TGTGCCAGTAGGGGGCTCCTGGGCTACAACTATGGCTACACCTTC. Protein sequence: CASRGLLGYNYGYTF.

The chain joins TRBV4-3 to TRBJ1-2; a weak D match, TRBD1 (5 bases). The CDR3 is made up of 20 amino acids. Germline lookup yields CDR1 LGHNA and CDR2 YSLEER. V was clipped by 1 base and J by 8 bases, with 32 bases between them. CDR3: CASSQAFKGSIEAPYIGYTF. CDR3 nucleotide sequence: TGCGCCAGCAGCCAAGCCTTCAAGGGGTCGATTGAAGCCCCATATATCGGCTACACCTTC.

This chain joins TRBV5-1 and TRBJ1-3; 7 bases line up with TRBD1. V gave up 2 bases and J gave up 0 bases; unmatched junction bases: 5. This CDR3 has 16 residues. Per the germline V gene, CDR1 is SGHRS and CDR2 is YFSETQ. CDR3 region: CASSFGQELSGNTIYF. CDR3 bases: TGCGCCAGCAGCTTTGGACAGGAACTCTCTGGAAACACCATATATTTT. Full variable domain (outside the CDR3, taken from reference TRBV5-1 and TRBJ1-3): KAGVTQTPRYLIKTRGQQVTLSCSPISGHRSVSWYQQTPGQGLQFLFEYFSETQRNKGNFPGRFSGRQFSNSRSEMNVSTLELGDSALYLCASSFGQELSGNTIYFGEGSWLTVV.

The genes are TRBV6-5 and TRBJ2-1, with D possibly matching TRBD2 (7 bases). This CDR3 has 15 residues. V dropped 2 bases and J dropped 4 bases, with 12 bases sitting between them. Germline V gene data show CDR1 as MNHEY and CDR2 as SVGAGI. CDR3 sequence (DNA): TGTGCCAGCAGTTACCGCGGGGGCGCGTACAATGAGCAGTTCTTC. This encodes CASSYRGGAYNEQFF.

The chain uses TRBV14 and TRBJ1-2, with 9 bases fitting TRBD1. Germline V lookup: CDR1 SGHDN, CDR2 FVKESK. This CDR3 has 18 amino acids. The V segment lost 1 base and the J segment 8 bases; nucleotides outside the gene matches: 17. CDR3: CASSQGELGQGGVCGYTF. CDR3 nucleotide sequence: TGTGCCAGCAGCCAAGGGGAGTTGGGACAGGGAGGTGTTTGCGGCTACACCTTC.

V is TRBV14 and J is TRBJ2-7; 8 bases are shared with TRBD1. Trimming at V came to 1 base and at J to 2 bases, leaving 10 bases not matched to a gene. Germline V gene lookup returns CDR1 SGHDN and CDR2 FVKESK. The CDR3 runs 17 residues. Written as DNA, the CDR3 is TGTGCCAGCAGCCAAGTTTATCCGGACAGGGTTACCTACGAGCAGTACTTC. It translates to CASSQVYPDRVTYEQYF.

V is TRBV9 and J is TRBJ2-3; D is perhaps TRBD1 (5 bases). Trimming removed 0 bases from V and 2 bases from J, with 13 bases in between. This CDR3 has 16 amino acids. Germline CDR1 reads SGDLS; CDR2 reads YYNGEE. The CDR3 reads CASSVEGRANTDTQYF. The CDR3 DNA sequence: TGTGCCAGCAGCGTAGAGGGCAGGGCGAACACAGATACGCAGTATTTT.

The chain uses TRBV27 and TRBJ1-2; TRBD1 agrees at 12 bases. The CDR3 runs to 17 residues. Germline V CDR1 and CDR2: MNHEY, SMNVEV (reference sequence). V dropped 2 bases and J dropped 1; count of bases not matched to a gene: 5. In nucleotides, the CDR3 is TGTGCCAGCAGTTTAGGGACAGGGGGCGATGGTAACTATGGCTACACCTTC. Translated: CASSLGTGGDGNYGYTF.

The chain combines TRBV5-6 with TRBJ2-7, with D hard to call. The germline gives CDR1 SGHDT, CDR2 YYEEEE. V shed 2 bases and J shed 0 bases, with 15 bases lying between them. This CDR3 spans 16 amino acids. The CDR3 loop reads CASSFRARVLSYEQYF. In nucleotides, the CDR3 is TGTGCCAGCAGCTTTAGAGCTCGGGTACTCTCCTACGAGCAGTACTTC.